These 19 T cell receptor beta chains share one sample of origin, sequenced in a study of T cell repertoires in cytomegalovirus infection. TCRdb reanalysed the reads using MiXCR and keeps one entry per CDR3 protein. The table lists roughly 300,000 distinct CDR3 sequences, about 23% of them singletons. Sequenced input: PBMCs. The receptor source for this set is a human donor in good health (CMV status not recorded). Some clones in this sample may be carry-over from other donors' samples.

This clonotype appeared a few times. The rearrangement uses TRBV2 and TRBJ2-1; a possible D gene is TRBD2 (6 bases). This CDR3 contains 16 residues. Trimming stripped 6 bases from V and 7 bases from J, with 22 bases between. Looked up from germline, CDR1 is SNHLY and CDR2 is FYNNEI. The CDR3 sequence is CASRRVPGGGKNEQFF. The CDR3 nucleotides read TGTGCCAGCAGAAGGGTCCCGGGCGGCGGGAAAAATGAGCAGTTCTTC.

This clonotype was seen more than once but under ten times. The rearrangement uses TRBV6-1 and TRBJ2-1, with D unresolved. From germline, CDR1 is MNHNS and CDR2 SASEGT. The CDR3 has 13 residues. Trimming shortened V by 5 bases and J by 7 bases, and 12 bases separated the two germline ends. CDR3 amino acids: CASSSLARNEQFF. CDR3 DNA: TGTGCCAGCAGTTCCTTGGCAAGGAATGAGCAGTTCTTC.

In this sample, this clonotype turned up many times. J is TRBJ2-2 and V is TRBV7-3; possibly TRBD2 for D (7 bases). The CDR3 is 15 residues long. Trimming removed 5 bases from V and 3 bases from J, with 13 bases in between. The germline CDR1 and CDR2 sequences are SGHTA and FQGTGA. This CDR3 is CASSLGGPDTGELFF. CDR3 nucleotide sequence: TGTGCCAGCAGCCTGGGGGGGCCGGACACCGGGGAGCTGTTTTTT.

V gene TRBV15 combines with J gene TRBJ2-2; the match to TRBD1 covers 9 bases. J gave up 10 bases and V 1 base, and 7 bases lay outside the gene matches. The CDR3 extends over 15 amino acids. From germline, CDR1 is LNHNV and CDR2 YYDKDF (reference sequence). Written as DNA, the CDR3 is TGTGCCACCAGCAGAGTCGGGGGACAGGGAATGGAGCTGTTTTTT. Translation gives CATSRVGGQGMELFF. Combining the CDR3 with reference TRBV15 and TRBJ2-2 gives the whole variable domain DAMVIQNPRYQVTQFGKPVTLSCSQTLNHNVMYWYQQKSSQAPKLLFHYYDKDFNNEADTPDNFQSRRPNTSFCFLDIRSPGLGDTAMYLCATSRVGGQGMELFFGEGSRLTVL.

V and J are TRBV18 and TRBJ2-4; TRBD1 aligns across 7 bases. The V and J ends lost 4 bases and 6 bases, in that order; junction bases with no gene match: 3. The CDR3 is made up of 13 amino acids. Germline-derived CDR1 and CDR2 are KGHSH and LQKENI. The CDR3 spells CASSRGDRNIQYF. For the CDR3, the DNA is TGTGCCAGCTCACGAGGGGACAGAAACATTCAGTACTTC.

This clonotype was counted only a few times. The CDR3 here is CASSYLGQETEAFF. CDR3 sequence (DNA): TGTGCCAGCAGCTACCTCGGACAGGAAACTGAAGCTTTCTTT. The rearrangement links TRBV7-4 to TRBJ1-1, with 7 nucleotides matching TRBD1. The CDR3 has 14 amino acids. J was trimmed by 5 bases and V by 4 bases; bases with no gene match: 7. The germline V gene encodes CDR1 SGHVT and CDR2 SQSDAQ. The complete variable domain, with remaining parts taken from reference TRBV7-4 and TRBJ1-1, reads GAGVSQSPRYKVAKRGRDVALRCDSISGHVTLYWYRQTLGQGSEVLTYSQSDAQRDKSGRPSGRFSAERPERSVSTLKIQRTEQGDSAVYLCASSYLGQETEAFFGQGTRLTVV.

The sample holds a few counts of this clonotype. This chain links TRBV6-2 or TRBV6-3 with TRBJ2-1; 7 bases align to TRBD2. The V gene end was trimmed by 7 bases and the J gene end by 9 bases; junction bases not matched to a gene: 18. The CDR3 is made up of 16 amino acids. CDR1 and CDR2 from the germline V gene are MNHEY and SVGEGT. The DNA for the CDR3 is TGTGCCAGCACCATGGGGCAACGGCAGCGGGACGGTGAGCAGTTCTTC. Translating gives CASTMGQRQRDGEQFF.

This clonotype has ten or more counts. The rearrangement links TRBV7-2 to TRBJ2-2; D is ambiguous. CDR1 is SGHTA and CDR2 is FQGNSA in the germline V gene. Trimming removed 7 bases from V and 1 base from J, with 10 bases in between. The CDR3 loop spans 14 amino acids. The CDR3 DNA is TGTGCCAGCACCCTAGTGGGGAACACCGGGGAGCTGTTTTTT. As protein: CASTLVGNTGELFF.

This clonotype has at least ten counts. The rearrangement joins TRBV7-8 to TRBJ2-1, with 14 bases matching TRBD2. The CDR3 is 19 residues long. Per germline, CDR1 SGHVS and CDR2 FQNEAQ. V lost 5 bases and J lost 0; bases outside the gene matches: 9. CDR3 sequence: CASSLGLAGGQSSYNEQFF. Here the CDR3 DNA reads TGTGCCAGCAGCCTAGGACTAGCGGGGGGTCAGAGCTCCTACAATGAGCAGTTCTTC.

This clonotype has more than one count but fewer than ten. The chain joins TRBV28 to TRBJ2-2; 8 bases line up with TRBD1. The CDR3 has 15 amino acids. After removal of 1 base from V and 5 bases from J, the junction contained 3 bases not matched to a gene. Germline CDR1 reads MDHEN; CDR2 reads SYDVKM. The CDR3 is CASSLSGQGTGELFF. The CDR3, as DNA: TGTGCCAGCAGTTTATCCGGACAGGGAACCGGGGAGCTGTTTTTT.

This clonotype was seen a handful of times. V usage is TRBV5-1 and J usage is TRBJ2-1; 10 bases match TRBD2. This CDR3 is 13 amino acids long. The germline V gene encodes CDR1 SGHRS and CDR2 YFSETQ. The J segment lost 10 bases and the V segment lost 4 bases, leaving 5 bases of the junction unmatched. This CDR3 is CASSPSGGSEQFF. In DNA, the CDR3 is TGCGCCAGCAGCCCTAGCGGGGGTAGCGAGCAGTTCTTC. The full variable domain, completed using reference TRBV5-1 and TRBJ2-1, is KAGVTQTPRYLIKTRGQQVTLSCSPISGHRSVSWYQQTPGQGLQFLFEYFSETQRNKGNFPGRFSGRQFSNSRSEMNVSTLELGDSALYLCASSPSGGSEQFFGPGTRLTVL.

This clonotype occurred a few times. The J gene is TRBJ2-6, the V gene TRBV6-1, with D possibly being TRBD1 (6 bases). This CDR3 region has 17 residues. V was trimmed by 7 bases and J by 0 bases, leaving 16 bases between them. The V gene's germline CDR1 is MNHNS and CDR2 SASEGT. The CDR3 bases are TGTGCCAGCATCTTGACAGGTTTCCCCTCTGGGGCCAACGTCCTGACTTTC. Its translation is CASILTGFPSGANVLTF.

Only a few counts were recorded for this clonotype. The V gene is TRBV5-6, the J gene TRBJ1-2, with D unclear. Germline V lookup: CDR1 SGHDT, CDR2 YYEEEE. Trimming left V 4 bases short and J 6 bases short, with 7 bases between. This CDR3 has 11 amino acids. The CDR3 DNA sequence: TGTGCCAGCAGCCTGACAAATGGCTACACCTTC. Its translation is CASSLTNGYTF.

This clonotype came up once. The CDR3 DNA is TGTGCCAGCACCGGCCCGGGGCGCCGTAATGAAAAACTGTTTTTT. It is translated as CASTGPGRRNEKLFF. V is TRBV28 and J is TRBJ1-4, with D perhaps matching TRBD1 (5 bases). Looked up from germline, CDR1 is MDHEN and CDR2 is SYDVKM. CDR3 length: 15 residues. V was shortened by 7 bases and J by 4 bases, with 16 bases between the two germline ends.

The chain is built from TRBV20-1 and TRBJ1-2; 12 bases are a match to TRBD1. V lost 6 bases, J lost 8 bases, and 4 bases stayed unmatched. The germline V gene has CDR1 DFQATT and CDR2 SNEGSKA (reference sequence). The CDR3 sequence is 12 residues long. The CDR3 protein is CSAGQGAGGYTF. The CDR3 DNA reads as TGCAGTGCGGGACAGGGGGCAGGGGGCTACACCTTC.

The chain links TRBV24-1 to TRBJ1-2; D call uncertain. The CDR3 is 14 residues long. Germline V gene data show CDR1 as KGHDR and CDR2 as SFDVKD. With 6 bases removed from V and 4 bases from J, the gap between germline ends came to 14 bases. The CDR3 here is CATSRSTSSYGYTF. Here the CDR3 DNA reads TGTGCCACCAGTCGCTCAACCTCCTCCTATGGCTACACCTTC.

The chain employs TRBV14 and TRBJ2-1; D perhaps matches TRBD2 (6 bases). Trimming cost V 0 bases and J 7 bases, with 13 bases left between them. The CDR3 has 15 residues. The germline V gene encodes CDR1 SGHDN and CDR2 FVKESK. This CDR3 reads CASSQERRAKNEQFF. The CDR3 DNA reads TGTGCCAGCAGCCAAGAAAGGAGGGCCAAGAATGAGCAGTTCTTC.

A few counts support this clonotype. The chain carries TRBV6-2 or TRBV6-3 and TRBJ2-7, with 14 bases matching TRBD2. Germline loops: CDR1 MNHEY, CDR2 SVGEGT. The CDR3 spans 16 residues. Unmatched junction bases numbered 9, after V lost 8 bases and J lost 3 bases. The CDR3 here is CASLLPGLAGDYEQYF. The CDR3 DNA sequence: TGTGCCAGCCTGCTACCGGGACTAGCGGGAGACTACGAGCAGTACTTC.

The chain employs TRBV10-3 and TRBJ1-1, with D hard to call. Trimming left V 9 bases short and J 2 bases short, with 16 bases between. Germline loops: CDR1 ENHRY, CDR2 SYGVKD. The CDR3 is 14 amino acids. The CDR3 spells CAMTPAATNTEAFF. The CDR3 region has the DNA TGTGCCATGACCCCGGCAGCAACTAACACTGAAGCTTTCTTT.